This record looks at one T cell receptor beta chain sequence and its context. The antigen is unknown. This record belongs to a study of somatic mutations in cytotoxic T cells in rheumatoid arthritis. Study overall: There were some V beta antibody-stained T-cell populations flow-sorted at nearly 100% purity, and these included V beta1+ cells sequenced for TCRB. The study, taken as a whole, reports: Significant differences in CD8+ T-cell clonality were not found between rheumatoid arthritis patients and healthy controls (age-matched). There was no knowledge of the antigen targets of the expanded CD8+ clones.

Repertoires were generated with immunoSEQ multiplex PCR, while TCRdb's copy carries only in-frame clones and drops some. The repertoire holds under 13,000 clones, 55% to 75% seen once, with around 40% in the top ten. The V gene's germline CDR1 is SEHNR and CDR2 FQNEAQ (reference sequence). This CDR3 contains 15 residues. V trimming: 6 bases; J trimming: 3 bases; junction bases outside the gene matches: 7. Sequencing was performed on CD8+ T cells sorted from blood. The V call is TRBV7-9, the J call TRBJ2-2, with 7 bases lining up with TRBD1. This sequence was found in an adult with rheumatoid arthritis. CDR3: CASSSGTEHTGELFF. CDR3 bases: TGTGCCAGCAGTTCCGGGACAGAGCACACCGGGGAGCTGTTTTTT.